This T cell receptor beta chain emerged from a study of T cells in Graves' hyperthyroidism and ophthalmopathy. The wider study: Blood from the periphery was taken at initial diagnosis, before any treatment. Notes on the study in general: For ophthalmopathy, model prediction preceded onset by a median around 7 months. In the blood, most expanded thyroid clonotypes above 0.001 appeared as well. A model using 13 V-J features told ophthalmopathy apart from stable hyperthyroidism.

Germline V lookup: CDR1 DFQATT, CDR2 SNEGSKA (reference sequence). The CDR3 extends over 14 amino acids. V lost 1 base and J lost 3, with 12 bases in between. To note about this clonotype: Antigen specificity is unknown.

The CDR3 regions of TCR beta were amplified from RNA transcripts. The TCR CDR3 first-round RT-PCR relied on the HTBI primer set. Each CDR3 protein is one row after TCRdb ran MiXCR on the multiplex PCR reads. The sample carries just under 750,000 distinct CDR3 sequences, under 45% recorded once. The J gene is TRBJ1-1, the V gene TRBV20-1; no reliable D call. The clonotype originates from a woman aged 40 to 55 with Graves' hyperthyroidism. Specimen: blood. The DNA of the CDR3 is TGCAGTGCTAGAGGCGCAGATCGGGACACTGAAGCTTTCTTT. Protein sequence: CSARGADRDTEAFF.